These 9 T cell receptor beta chains came from one sample sequenced in a study of regulatory T cells in long-lasting Graves disease. Sequencing libraries for TCR beta were prepared with iRepertoire HTBI primers and Arm-PCR of CDR3 regions. One entry per CDR3 protein results from TCRdb running MiXCR on the multiplex PCR reads. Among approximately 690,000 distinct CDR3 sequences listed, about 32% were seen once. Time point reported: persistent/refractory GD, antithyroid drugs over 5 years with positive TRAb. Generation of the TCR library employed RNA extracted from PBMCs. The specimen was peripheral blood mononuclear cells (PBMCs), collected when the disease was refractory, from a patient treated with antithyroid drugs. The source is a female donor with Graves disease.

The chain has TRBV5-1 and TRBJ2-7; D might be TRBD2 (5 bases). The V and J ends lost 0 bases and 4 bases respectively, with 14 bases between them. CDR1 and CDR2 (germline): SGHRS, YFSETQ. This CDR3 region has 15 residues. The chain's CDR3 is CASSLGSGGEYEQYF. The DNA of the CDR3 is TGCGCCAGCAGCTTGGGGAGCGGCGGCGAGTACGAGCAGTACTTC.

This clonotype showed up just a few times. The V gene is TRBV3-1, the J gene TRBJ1-1, with a possible D match to TRBD1 (5 bases). The V gene lost 4 bases and the J gene lost 3 bases, with 15 bases spanning the gap. CDR1 is LGHDT and CDR2 is YNNKEL in the germline V gene (reference sequence). This CDR3 region has 15 residues. Here the CDR3 DNA reads TGTGCCAGCAGCCGGGACGGACCGTTGGACACTGAAGCTTTCTTT. It translates to CASSRDGPLDTEAFF.

In this sample, this clonotype turned up a few times. This rearrangement joins TRBV7-6 to TRBJ2-3; the D gene could be TRBD1 or TRBD2 (5 bases each). This CDR3 region has 15 residues. Germline lookup yields CDR1 SGHVS and CDR2 FNYEAQ. Trimming stripped 1 base from V and 0 bases from J, with 8 bases between. CDR3 protein: CASSLDEGSTDTQYF. The CDR3 bases are TGTGCCAGCAGCTTAGATGAGGGGAGCACAGATACGCAGTATTTT.

Ten or more counts support this clonotype. This chain uses TRBV28 with TRBJ1-1, with a tentative D call TRBD1 (5 bases). V was pared by 7 bases and J by 0 bases, with 9 bases between. The CDR3 consists of 13 residues. Germline V lookup: CDR1 MDHEN, CDR2 SYDVKM. The CDR3 nucleotides read TGTGCCAGCACGGGGCACATGAACACTGAAGCTTTCTTT. Translating gives CASTGHMNTEAFF.

This clonotype was counted a few times. V and J are TRBV5-4 and TRBJ1-4; D is unresolved. Per the germline V gene, CDR1 is SGHNT and CDR2 is YYREEE (reference sequence). Trimming stripped 4 bases from V and 6 bases from J, with 13 bases between. The CDR3 sequence is 14 residues long. CDR3 nucleotides: TGTGCCAGCAGCCAACAATCCCGGGATGAAAAACTGTTTTTT. The encoded protein is CASSQQSRDEKLFF.

The CDR3 coding sequence is TGTGCCAGTAGTATAATAGGAGCGGGACTCCAAGAGACCCAGTACTTC. It is translated as CASSIIGAGLQETQYF. The J gene is TRBJ2-5, the V gene TRBV19; 7 bases are a match to TRBD2. In germline, CDR1 is LNHDA, CDR2 SQIVND (reference sequence). This CDR3 is built from 16 residues. V lost 2 bases to trimming and J lost 1 base; unmatched junction nucleotides: 7.

This clonotype was seen ten or more times. The chain is built from TRBV28 and TRBJ1-5; D not resolved. The CDR3 is made up of 17 amino acids. The germline CDR1 and CDR2 sequences are MDHEN and SYDVKM. V was shortened by 5 bases and J by 3 bases, with 20 bases between the two germline ends. CDR3 sequence (DNA): TGTGCCAGCAGTCCTCCCACCCGTCGCTCACTCAATCAGCCCCAGCATTTT. It is translated as CASSPPTRRSLNQPQHF.

The chain joins TRBV6-5 to TRBJ1-1; tentatively, D is TRBD1 (6 bases). In germline, CDR1 is MNHEY, CDR2 SVGAGI. CDR3 size: 16 residues. Trimming cost V 2 bases and J 4 bases, with 17 bases left between them. Here the CDR3 reads CASSYPRDTLSTEAFF. Written as DNA, the CDR3 is TGTGCCAGCAGTTACCCGCGGGACACGCTGAGCACTGAAGCTTTCTTT.

This clonotype was detected only a few times. The V and J genes are TRBV27 and TRBJ1-6; possibly TRBD1 for D (6 bases). The CDR3 loop spans 12 amino acids. Trimming took 7 bases from V and 8 from J, leaving 9 bases between them. From germline, CDR1 is MNHEY and CDR2 SMNVEV (reference sequence). The CDR3 here is CASNTGYSPLHF. CDR3 nucleotide sequence: TGTGCCAGCAATACAGGGTATTCACCCCTCCACTTT.